Below, 18 T cell receptor beta chains from the same sample are listed, as sequenced in a study of long-term antiretroviral therapy in people with HIV. Running of the v3.0 immunoSEQ assay took place at survey level. The repertoire was sequenced with immunoSEQ multiplex PCR; TCRdb's copy has only in-frame clones and lacks some. This repertoire shows more than 25,000 clones, over 75% found once; its top ten account for roughly 1%. Material: unsorted PBMCs, obtained 2 years after starting antiretroviral therapy. The receptors originated from a man in his forties or fifties with HIV.

The rearrangement links TRBV18 to TRBJ2-1; D may correspond to TRBD1 or TRBD2 (6 bases each). The V end was cut by 3 bases, the J end by 6 bases, with 12 bases between. CDR3 size: 14 residues. Germline CDR1 is KGHSH and CDR2 is LQKENI. The DNA for the CDR3 is TGTGCCAGCTCACCCCGGAGGGGGAGCAATGAGCAGTTCTTC. Translating gives CASSPRRGSNEQFF.

This chain links TRBV19 with TRBJ1-1, with D maybe TRBD1 (6 bases). The CDR3 runs to 12 residues. CDR1 LNHDA and CDR2 SQIVND come from the germline V gene (reference sequence). V was cut by 6 bases and J by 1 base, with 6 bases left in between. DNA of the CDR3: TGTGCCAGTAGGACAGGGAACACTGAAGCTTTCTTT. Its translation: CASRTGNTEAFF. The complete variable domain, with remaining parts taken from reference TRBV19 and TRBJ1-1, reads DGGITQSPKYLFRKEGQNVTLSCEQNLNHDAMYWYRQDPGQGLRLIYYSQIVNDFQKGDIAEGYSVSREKKESFPLTVTSAQKNPTAFYLCASRTGNTEAFFGQGTRLTVV.

The gene calls are TRBV18 and TRBJ1-3, with unresolved D. The germline V gene has CDR1 KGHSH and CDR2 LQKENI. Trimming pared 0 bases from V and 7 bases from J, leaving 10 bases between. The CDR3 is 14 residues long. The CDR3 nucleotides read TGTGCCAGCTCACCACCCGGCGGGCCGAACACCATATATTTT. Its protein product is CASSPPGGPNTIYF.

The chain has TRBV6-5 and TRBJ2-2, with D maybe TRBD1 (6 bases). Trimming removed 4 bases from V and 3 bases from J, with 15 bases in between. The length of the CDR3 is 16 residues. From germline, CDR1 is MNHEY and CDR2 SVGAGI. The chain's CDR3 is CASSSIGGEDTGELFF. For the CDR3, the DNA is TGTGCCAGCAGTTCCATAGGGGGTGAGGACACCGGGGAGCTGTTTTTT.

The V and J genes are TRBV7-2 and TRBJ1-3, with unresolved D. The CDR3 runs 14 residues. V shed 1 base and J shed 2 bases, with 6 bases lying between them. Per germline, CDR1 SGHTA and CDR2 FQGNSA. The CDR3, as DNA: TGTGCCAGCAGCTTAGGCCAGACTGGAAACACCATATATTTT. It specifies CASSLGQTGNTIYF.

This chain links TRBV6-1 with TRBJ2-7; 9 bases match TRBD2. Germline assignment: CDR1 MNHNS and CDR2 SASEGT. This CDR3 region has 15 residues. Trimming took 4 bases from V and 0 from J; bases not matched to a gene: 4. CDR3 coding DNA: TGTGCCAGCAGTGTGGCTAGCGGGGCCTCCTACGAGCAGTACTTC. Protein: CASSVASGASYEQYF.

This clone was recorded only once. The chain carries TRBV7-2 and TRBJ1-4; possible D gene TRBD1, 5 bases. Germline values: CDR1 SGHTA, CDR2 FQGNSA. The CDR3 consists of 16 residues. The V end was cut by 6 bases, the J end by 2 bases, with 16 bases between. CDR3 bases: TGTGCCAGCAGTCAGTCGGGACTTAGGACTAATGAAAAACTGTTTTTT. The encoded protein is CASSQSGLRTNEKLFF.

The chain employs TRBV19 and TRBJ2-7; D is ambiguous. The CDR3 spans 15 residues. Germline loops: CDR1 LNHDA, CDR2 SQIVND (reference sequence). Deletions cut 3 bases from V and 1 base from J, with 13 bases between. The CDR3 DNA reads as TGTGCCAGTAGTATTGGTAATGGGCCTTCCTACGAGCAGTACTTC. This sequence encodes CASSIGNGPSYEQYF.

J is TRBJ1-2 and V is TRBV7-9; D ambiguous. Germline V CDR1 and CDR2: SEHNR, FQNEAQ (reference sequence). V was shortened by 5 bases and J by 5 bases, with 12 bases between the two germline ends. This CDR3 has 13 amino acids. The chain's CDR3 is CASSQASSYGYTF. The CDR3 coding sequence is TGTGCCAGCAGCCAAGCCTCTAGTTATGGCTACACCTTC.

This clone came up once. The chain has TRBV7-9 and TRBJ2-5; 7 bases line up with TRBD2. This CDR3 region has 14 residues. V shed 1 base, J shed 5 bases, and the junction held 4 bases outside the gene matches. Germline V gene sequence: CDR1 SEHNR, CDR2 FQNEAQ (reference sequence). The CDR3 coding sequence is TGTGCCAGCAGCTTAGGGTCCGGGGGGGAGACCCAGTACTTC. It yields the protein CASSLGSGGETQYF.

The chain joins TRBV30 to TRBJ2-1; either TRBD1 or TRBD2 may fit D (7 bases each). The CDR3 spans 14 residues. V lost 5 bases, J lost 2 bases, and 13 bases lay in between. Looked up from germline, CDR1 is GTSNPN and CDR2 is SVGIG (reference sequence). The CDR3: CAWGRGTAYNEQFF. The CDR3, as DNA: TGTGCCTGGGGGAGGGGGACAGCCTACAATGAGCAGTTCTTC.

This chain joins TRBV28 and TRBJ2-7, with 10 positions matching TRBD1. Unmatched junction bases numbered 5, after V lost 8 bases and J lost 4 bases. CDR3 length: 13 amino acids. CDR1 is MDHEN, CDR2 SYDVKM, per germline. The CDR3: CASFGQGEYEQYF. CDR3 sequence (DNA): TGTGCCAGCTTCGGACAGGGGGAGTACGAGCAGTACTTC.

The rearrangement uses TRBV15 and TRBJ1-4; D is ambiguous. The CDR3 spans 15 residues. Germline loops: CDR1 LNHNV, CDR2 YYDKDF (reference sequence). V lost 0 bases and J lost 8, with 13 bases in between. The chain's CDR3 is CATSRDVGPPEKLFF. The CDR3 DNA is TGTGCCACCAGCAGAGATGTCGGACCCCCGGAAAAACTGTTTTTT.

The gene calls are TRBV5-1 and TRBJ1-1; no clear D gene. Per germline, CDR1 SGHRS and CDR2 YFSETQ. This CDR3 has 15 amino acids. Trimming pared 0 bases from V and 4 bases from J, leaving 13 bases between. This CDR3 reads CASSLGGDLGTEAFF. CDR3 nucleotides: TGCGCCAGCAGCTTGGGCGGCGATTTGGGCACTGAAGCTTTCTTT.

The chain employs TRBV18 and TRBJ2-3, with TRBD1 matching 9 bases. Per germline, CDR1 KGHSH and CDR2 LQKENI. The V gene end was trimmed by 4 bases and the J gene end by 3 bases; junction bases not matched to a gene: 8. This CDR3 comprises 16 residues. CDR3 nucleotide sequence: TGTGCCAGCTCACGAATGGACAGGGGTCTTACAGATACGCAGTATTTT. Amino acid sequence: CASSRMDRGLTDTQYF.

The chain uses TRBV7-2 and TRBJ2-1, with 14 bases identical to TRBD2. This CDR3 spans 16 amino acids. Germline V gene lookup returns CDR1 SGHTA and CDR2 FQGNSA. Germline trimming cut 4 bases from V and 12 bases from J; bases unmatched to any gene: 11. CDR3 in DNA: TGTGCCAGCAGCTCCCCGACTAGCGGGAGGGGGGTGGGGCAGTTCTTC. Translated: CASSSPTSGRGVGQFF.

The chain is built from TRBV11-2 and TRBJ2-7; unclear D gene. Germline V gene data show CDR1 as SGHAT and CDR2 as FQNNGV. The CDR3 consists of 15 residues. V lost 4 bases, J lost 2 bases, and 15 bases lay in between. The CDR3 DNA reads as TGTGCCAGCAGCTCCGTCCCCGACGGAGCCTACGAGCAGTACTTC. Translated, it gives CASSSVPDGAYEQYF.

This clone was recorded only once. This rearrangement joins TRBV5-6 to TRBJ1-6; D unclear. V was shortened by 2 bases and J by 9 bases, with 9 bases between the two germline ends. There are 13 residues in the CDR3. Germline V gene data show CDR1 as SGHDT and CDR2 as YYEEEE. As DNA, the CDR3 is TGTGCCAGCAGCTTCGGTGAAGGTTCACCCCTCCACTTT. Protein sequence: CASSFGEGSPLHF.